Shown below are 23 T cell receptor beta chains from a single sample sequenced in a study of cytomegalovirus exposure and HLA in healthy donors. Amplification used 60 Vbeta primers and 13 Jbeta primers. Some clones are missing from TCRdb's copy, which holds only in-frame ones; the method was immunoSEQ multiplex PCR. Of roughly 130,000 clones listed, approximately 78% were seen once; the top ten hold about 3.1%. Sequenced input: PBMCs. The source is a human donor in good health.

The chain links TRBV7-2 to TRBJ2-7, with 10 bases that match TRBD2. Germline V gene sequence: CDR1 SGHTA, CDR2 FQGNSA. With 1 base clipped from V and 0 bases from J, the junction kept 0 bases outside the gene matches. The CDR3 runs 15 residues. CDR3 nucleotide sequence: TGTGCCAGCAGCTTAGTAGCGGGAGGCTCCTACGAGCAGTACTTC. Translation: CASSLVAGGSYEQYF.

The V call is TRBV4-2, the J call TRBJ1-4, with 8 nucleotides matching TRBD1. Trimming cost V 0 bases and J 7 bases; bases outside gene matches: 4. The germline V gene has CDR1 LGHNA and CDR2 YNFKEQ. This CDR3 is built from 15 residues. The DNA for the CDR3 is TGTGCCAGCAGCCAAGATCAGGGGGCAACTGAAAAACTGTTTTTT. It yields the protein CASSQDQGATEKLFF.

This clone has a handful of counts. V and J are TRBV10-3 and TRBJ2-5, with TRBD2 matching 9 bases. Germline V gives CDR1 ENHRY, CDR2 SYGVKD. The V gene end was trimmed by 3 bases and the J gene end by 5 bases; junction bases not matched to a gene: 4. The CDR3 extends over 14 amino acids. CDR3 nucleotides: TGTGCCATCAGTGACAGCGGGGGGATCGAGACCCAGTACTTC. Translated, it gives CAISDSGGIETQYF.

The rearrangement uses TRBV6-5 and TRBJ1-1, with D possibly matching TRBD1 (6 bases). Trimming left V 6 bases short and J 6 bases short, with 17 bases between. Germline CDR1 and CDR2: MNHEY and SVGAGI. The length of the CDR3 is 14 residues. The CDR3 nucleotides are TGTGCCAGCAGATCGACAGGTCGGCGAGCTGAAGCTTTCTTT. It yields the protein CASRSTGRRAEAFF.

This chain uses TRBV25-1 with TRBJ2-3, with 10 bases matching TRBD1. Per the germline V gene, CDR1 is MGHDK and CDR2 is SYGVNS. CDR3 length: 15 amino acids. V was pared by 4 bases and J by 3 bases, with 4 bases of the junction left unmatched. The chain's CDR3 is CASSARDRGTDTQYF. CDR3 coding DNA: TGTGCCAGCAGTGCCCGGGACAGGGGAACAGATACGCAGTATTTT.

The CDR3 coding sequence is TGTGCCAGCAGTTACGGGCAGGGCCTCAATGAGCAGTTCTTC. Amino acids: CASSYGQGLNEQFF. V usage is TRBV6-5 and J usage is TRBJ2-1; D might be TRBD1 (5 bases). The CDR3 spans 14 residues. Trimming pared 2 bases from V and 6 bases from J, leaving 11 bases between. The V gene's germline CDR1 is MNHEY and CDR2 SVGAGI.

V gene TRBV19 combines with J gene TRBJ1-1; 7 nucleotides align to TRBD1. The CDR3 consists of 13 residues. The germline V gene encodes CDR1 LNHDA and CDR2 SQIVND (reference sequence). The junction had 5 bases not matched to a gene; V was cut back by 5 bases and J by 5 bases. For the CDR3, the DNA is TGTGCCAGTAGTCGGGCCAGGGGGACTGAAGCTTTCTTT. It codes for CASSRARGTEAFF.

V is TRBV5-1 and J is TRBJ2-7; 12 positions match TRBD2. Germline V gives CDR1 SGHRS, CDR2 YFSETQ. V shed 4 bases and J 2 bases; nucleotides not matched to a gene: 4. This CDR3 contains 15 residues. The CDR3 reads CASSATSGRAYEQYF. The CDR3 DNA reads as TGCGCCAGCAGCGCGACTAGCGGGAGAGCCTACGAGCAGTACTTC.

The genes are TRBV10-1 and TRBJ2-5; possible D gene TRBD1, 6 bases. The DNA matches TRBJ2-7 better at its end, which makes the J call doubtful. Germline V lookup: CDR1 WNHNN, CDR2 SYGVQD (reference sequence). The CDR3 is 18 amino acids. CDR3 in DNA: TGCGCCAGCAGTGAGTCTATTTCCGGTGGCAGGGGCGGTTACGAGCAGTACTTC. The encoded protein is CASSESISGGRGGYEQYF.

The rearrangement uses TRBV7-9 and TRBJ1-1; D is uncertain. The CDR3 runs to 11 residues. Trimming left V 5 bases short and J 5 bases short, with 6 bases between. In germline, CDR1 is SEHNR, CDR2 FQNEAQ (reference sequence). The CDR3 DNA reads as TGTGCCAGCAGCGGAGGGACTGAAGCTTTCTTT. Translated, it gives CASSGGTEAFF.

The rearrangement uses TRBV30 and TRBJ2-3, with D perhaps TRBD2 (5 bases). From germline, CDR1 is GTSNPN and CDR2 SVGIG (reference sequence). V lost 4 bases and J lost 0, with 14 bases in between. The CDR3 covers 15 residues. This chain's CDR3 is CAWTSLGRSTDTQYF. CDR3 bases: TGTGCCTGGACCTCCTTAGGGAGAAGCACAGATACGCAGTATTTT.

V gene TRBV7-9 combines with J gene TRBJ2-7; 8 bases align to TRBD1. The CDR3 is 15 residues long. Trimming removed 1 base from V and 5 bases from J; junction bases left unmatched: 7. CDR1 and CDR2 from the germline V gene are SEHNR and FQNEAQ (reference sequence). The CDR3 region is CASSLVGRGPHEQYF. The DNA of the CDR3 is TGTGCCAGCAGCTTAGTGGGCAGGGGGCCCCACGAGCAGTACTTC.

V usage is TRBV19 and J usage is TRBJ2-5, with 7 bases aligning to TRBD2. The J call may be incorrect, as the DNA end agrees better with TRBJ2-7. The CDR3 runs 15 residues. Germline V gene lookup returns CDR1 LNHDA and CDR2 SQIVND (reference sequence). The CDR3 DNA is TGTGCCAGTAGTATGAACCTAGCGGCAACCTACGAGCAGTACTTC. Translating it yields CASSMNLAATYEQYF.

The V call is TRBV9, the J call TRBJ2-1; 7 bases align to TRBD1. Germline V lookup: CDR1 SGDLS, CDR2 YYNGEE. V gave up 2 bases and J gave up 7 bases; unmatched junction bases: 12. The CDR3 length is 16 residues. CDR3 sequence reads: CASSVGRDSWGNEQFF. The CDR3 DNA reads TGTGCCAGCAGCGTCGGACGGGACAGTTGGGGTAATGAGCAGTTCTTC.

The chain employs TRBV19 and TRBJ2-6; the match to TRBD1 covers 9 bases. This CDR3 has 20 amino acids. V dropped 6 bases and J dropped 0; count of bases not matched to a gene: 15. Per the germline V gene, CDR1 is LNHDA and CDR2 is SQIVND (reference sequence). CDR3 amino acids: CASSPHFAGQGLSGANVLTF. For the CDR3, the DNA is TGTGCCAGTAGCCCGCATTTTGCGGGACAGGGACTCTCTGGGGCCAACGTCCTGACTTTC. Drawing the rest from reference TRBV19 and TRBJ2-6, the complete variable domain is DGGITQSPKYLFRKEGQNVTLSCEQNLNHDAMYWYRQDPGQGLRLIYYSQIVNDFQKGDIAEGYSVSREKKESFPLTVTSAQKNPTAFYLCASSPHFAGQGLSGANVLTFGAGSRLTVL.

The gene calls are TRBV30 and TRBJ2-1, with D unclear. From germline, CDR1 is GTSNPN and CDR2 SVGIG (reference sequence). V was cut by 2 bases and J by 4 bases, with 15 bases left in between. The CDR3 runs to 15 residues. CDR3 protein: CAWSQFATRYNEQFF. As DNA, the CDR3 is TGTGCCTGGAGTCAATTTGCCACCCGGTACAATGAGCAGTTCTTC.

In nucleotides, the CDR3 is TGTGCCAGCAGTACCTCCGGGACAGGGTCTTCACCCCTCCACTTT. Amino acids: CASSTSGTGSSPLHF. The V and J genes are TRBV6-5 and TRBJ1-6; 9 nucleotides agree with TRBD1. There are 15 residues in the CDR3. The V gene's germline CDR1 is MNHEY and CDR2 SVGAGI. The trim removed 5 bases at V and 9 bases at J, leaving 8 bases unmatched.

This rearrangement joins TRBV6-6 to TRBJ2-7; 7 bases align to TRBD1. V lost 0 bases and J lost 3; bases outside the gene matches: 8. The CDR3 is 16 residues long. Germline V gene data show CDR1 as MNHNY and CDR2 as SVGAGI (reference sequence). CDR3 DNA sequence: TGTGCCAGCAGTTACTCGGGCAGGGGGTCCCTCTACGAGCAGTACTTC. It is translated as CASSYSGRGSLYEQYF.

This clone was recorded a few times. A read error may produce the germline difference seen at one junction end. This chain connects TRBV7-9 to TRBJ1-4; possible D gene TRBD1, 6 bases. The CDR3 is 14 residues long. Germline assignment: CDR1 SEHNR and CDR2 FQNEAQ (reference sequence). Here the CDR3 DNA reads TGTTCCAGCAGCGGGGGACACGGGGTTGAAAAACTGTTTTTT. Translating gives CSSSGGHGVEKLFF.

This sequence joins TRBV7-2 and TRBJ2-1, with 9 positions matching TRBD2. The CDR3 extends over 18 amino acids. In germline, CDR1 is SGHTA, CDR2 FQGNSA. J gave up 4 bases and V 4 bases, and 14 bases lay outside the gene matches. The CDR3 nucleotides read TGTGCCAGCAGCTCTCGGACTAGCGTGGGGTCGCGGTACAATGAGCAGTTCTTC. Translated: CASSSRTSVGSRYNEQFF.

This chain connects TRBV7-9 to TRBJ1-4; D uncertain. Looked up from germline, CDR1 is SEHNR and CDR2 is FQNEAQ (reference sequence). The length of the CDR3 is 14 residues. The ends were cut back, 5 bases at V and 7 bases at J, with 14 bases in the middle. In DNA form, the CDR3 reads TGTGCCAGCAGCCGGGGAGGGTTGACTGAAAAACTGTTTTTT. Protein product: CASSRGGLTEKLFF.

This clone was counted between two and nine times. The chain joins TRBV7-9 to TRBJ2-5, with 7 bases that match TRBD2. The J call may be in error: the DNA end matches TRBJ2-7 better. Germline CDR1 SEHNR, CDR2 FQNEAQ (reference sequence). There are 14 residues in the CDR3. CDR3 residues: CASSLVGGVYEQYF. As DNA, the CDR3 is TGTGCCAGCAGCTTAGTGGGGGGGGTCTACGAGCAGTACTTC.

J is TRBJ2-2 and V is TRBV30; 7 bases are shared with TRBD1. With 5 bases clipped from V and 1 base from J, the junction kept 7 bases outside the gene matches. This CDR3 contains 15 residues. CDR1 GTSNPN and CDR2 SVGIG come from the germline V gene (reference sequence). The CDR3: CAWVTGTENTGELFF. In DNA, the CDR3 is TGTGCCTGGGTAACCGGGACAGAGAACACCGGGGAGCTGTTTTTT.